This record looks at one TCR beta chain sequence and its context. Its antigen is still unknown. With 0 bases removed from V and 8 bases from J, the gap between germline ends came to 8 bases. The CDR3 length is 13 residues. Germline V CDR1 and CDR2: MNHNS, SASEGT. Only in-frame clones appear in the TCRdb table, and some are missing; sequencing was by immunoSEQ multiplex PCR. The sample has 2,500,000 or so clones, roughly 90% seen once. The source of the sample is a study of shared clonotypes between healthy human individuals. General study results and limits: The genetic and exposure-history diversity represented was limited by few donors.

The rearrangement uses TRBV6-1 and TRBJ1-3, with D possibly matching TRBD1 (6 bases). Sample: naive CD4+ T cells from PBMCs. Subset reported: CD45RA+ positively selected. The receptor was derived from a man between 18 and 35 years old in good health. Some clones in this sample may be carry-over from other donors' samples. The CDR3 loop reads CASSEAGADTIYF. The CDR3 DNA reads TGTGCCAGCAGTGAAGCGGGGGCGGACACCATATATTTT.